A selection of T cell receptor beta chains follows, all from one sample in a study of OX40 agonist ivuxolimab in advanced cancers. Libraries were prepared by immunoSEQ multiplex PCR; TCRdb keeps only in-frame clonotypes and omits some of them. The repertoire holds about 100,000 clones, with around nine tenths as singletons. Sequencing was performed on CD4+ or CD8+ T cells sorted from blood, taken in a trial of the OX40 agonist ivuxolimab. The receptors here all came from an adult with an advanced solid tumor such as melanoma, head and neck, liver or kidney cancer. Each CDR3 is given without its conserved first and last residue. A D gene is named only where the DNA matches it firmly.

d_call	v_call	j_call	cdr3_aa
-	TRBV29-1	TRBJ1-6	SPPEGNSPLH
-	TRBV5-1	TRBJ1-4	ASSLQWGVGNEKLF
-	TRBV4-1	TRBJ1-5	ASSLGRVGNQPQH
-	TRBV7-2	TRBJ1-2	ASSLGPRYGYT
-	TRBV29-1	TRBJ2-3	SVKKAGGSTDTQY
-	TRBV6-1	TRBJ1-1	ASSELTVTEAF
TRBD1	TRBV10-3	TRBJ2-5	AISGQGTETQY
TRBD1	TRBV6-5	TRBJ2-7	ASKVGGPYEQY
TRBD2	TRBV2	TRBJ2-5	ASTEGTSGGETQY
-	TRBV2	TRBJ2-7	ASSEGGAYEQY
-	TRBV7-2	TRBJ2-1	ASSLVVYLSNNEQF
-	TRBV19	TRBJ1-3	ASSRTSRDTIY
TRBD1	TRBV7-9	TRBJ1-5	ASSSGQGGNQPQH
-	TRBV5-6	TRBJ2-1	ASTTSWGDEQF
-	TRBV5-1	TRBJ1-1	ASSFDLRDTEAF
TRBD1	TRBV4-1	TRBJ2-7	ASTPGQGGYEQY
-	TRBV19	TRBJ1-2	ASRIPFLGYGYT
-	TRBV7-3	TRBJ1-1	ASSAQGAMNTEAF
-	TRBV11-3	TRBJ2-3	ASSPGQIGTDTQY
-	TRBV12-5	TRBJ2-5	ASGKGGQETQY
-	TRBV19	TRBJ1-2	ASSIGHGGYT
-	TRBV18	TRBJ1-1	ASSPSQVLMNTEAF
TRBD2	TRBV7-6	TRBJ2-3	ASSLGASGSTTDTQY
-	TRBV10-1	TRBJ1-2	ASSPLGDYGYT
-	TRBV7-3	TRBJ2-5	ASSLEMGQETQY
TRBD1	TRBV6-6	TRBJ2-7	ASSPRDRGDSYEQY
-	TRBV5-5	TRBJ1-3	ASSWDISSGNTIY
-	TRBV7-9	TRBJ2-7	ASSFRQAAYEQY
TRBD2	TRBV7-2	TRBJ2-7	ASSFDGRAGEQY
-	TRBV7-2	TRBJ2-3	ASSLRSTSTDTQY
TRBD1	TRBV6-5	TRBJ1-6	ASSTGQNNSPLH
-	TRBV6-5	TRBJ2-5	ASSYGRSVGTQY
TRBD2	TRBV5-4	TRBJ2-1	ASSTGGGGSYNEQF
TRBD1	TRBV2	TRBJ2-3	ASIRRDRDTDTQY
-	TRBV6-5	TRBJ2-7	ASTRRDEQY
-	TRBV6-5	TRBJ1-2	ASGITGGRYGYT
TRBD2	TRBV5-4	TRBJ2-5	ASSLPLAGVIGETQY
-	TRBV11-2	TRBJ2-1	ASSLAAGLSYNEQF
TRBD1	TRBV7-2	TRBJ2-7	ARGGQASSYEQY
TRBD2	TRBV5-1	TRBJ2-1	ASSGTSGGNEQF
-	TRBV14	TRBJ1-1	ASSLAHEAF
-	TRBV11-3	TRBJ2-7	ASSRAEGYEQY
TRBD1	TRBV5-6	TRBJ2-3	ASSLGTGGEFTDTQY
TRBD1	TRBV6-5	TRBJ2-7	ASRSRQGPHEQY
TRBD2	TRBV30	TRBJ2-5	TLGLAGGRGETQY
TRBD1	TRBV27	TRBJ1-1	ASRYRGNTEAF
-	TRBV7-7	TRBJ2-1	ASSQVGEKRQF
-	TRBV19	TRBJ2-2	ASRVGEGANTGELF
-	TRBV19	TRBJ2-1	ASSMPAGAPYNEQF
TRBD1	TRBV25-1	TRBJ2-5	ASRVGQGQETQY
-	TRBV7-6	TRBJ1-2	ASSQGTPANYGYT
-	TRBV19	TRBJ2-3	ASSRGDTDTQY
TRBD1	TRBV4-3	TRBJ2-3	ASSQTETPGQGNSDTQY
-	TRBV9	TRBJ1-3	ASSVVPNRNPSGNTIY
-	TRBV7-2	TRBJ2-3	ASSLALGVDTQY
TRBD1	TRBV5-1	TRBJ1-1	ASSYDETGGTEAF
TRBD1	TRBV7-9	TRBJ2-7	ASSSPTQGQGVMEQY
-	TRBV6-1	TRBJ1-4	ASRGRREENEKLF
-	TRBV5-1	TRBJ1-1	ASSMGPNTEAF